Sequencing of this TCR beta chain was carried out in a study of neoadjuvant anti-PD-1 for oral cavity cancer (dated by TCRdb to about 2021). Regarding the complete study: Patients mostly received three to four biweekly doses of nivolumab at 3 mg/kg before curative-intent surgical resection. Patients who did not progress were given a fourth nivolumab dose at about day 43 and had definitive surgical resection on days 50-56. Under RECIST 1.1, patients with complete response, partial response or stable disease were classed as responders, and patients with progression were classed as non-responders. An approximately 30% response rate was observed in the parent correlative cohort, in which around 13 patients were included. Study-wide conclusions, independent of this receptor: A higher pretreatment blood Treg/Th17 ratio correlated with both higher pretreatment blood TCRbeta clonality and lower post-treatment tumor TCRbeta clonality. After neoadjuvant nivolumab, T cell clonality (Gini index) in PBMCs was significantly higher in non-responders than in responders. TCR analyses included only three patients per response group, and the authors called for larger cohorts for validation.

As encoded in the germline V gene (reference sequence), CDR1 is SGHKS while CDR2 is YYEKEE. Cut back by 5 bases and 5 bases, the V and J ends lie 16 bases apart. The CDR3 numbers 15 residues from cysteine through phenylalanine. This entry keeps only the CDR3 DNA: 45 bases, framed from base 1. The time point label here, explained by the study, means: before neoadjuvant nivolumab. None of the patients had received prior systemic or radiation treatment, and all were newly diagnosed with stage II-IVA oral cavity squamous cell carcinoma. The cohort consisted of patients with HPV-negative, locally advanced oral cavity squamous cell carcinoma. No culture maintenance or expansion was done, as the peripheral blood mononuclear cells went straight to analysis. The samples were drawn from a longitudinal correlative study tied to a single-arm phase II trial testing neoadjuvant nivolumab in oral cavity squamous cell carcinoma. Genomic DNA-based TCRbeta sequencing was performed on subject-matched pre- and post-treatment PBMCs and tumors from three responders and three non-responders. Peripheral blood mononuclear cells were collected before nivolumab treatment and again after treatment, at the time of surgery. The Maxwell RSC DNA from Cells kit was used to extract genomic DNA from PBMCs.

For deep sequencing, PBMC libraries mostly used around 470 ng of input genomic DNA, with six replicates for each sample. Following the manufacturer's instructions, the team built TCRbeta libraries using the immunoSEQ hsTCRbeta kit. Sequencing of the completed libraries took place using an Illumina NovaSeq 6000 S4 flow cell after they had been pooled to approximately 3 nM. Per the authors' processing: The immunoSEQ Analyzer handled quality control and preprocessing of the raw data. The analysis was restricted to productive rearrangements, with each unique CDR3 amino acid sequence defining a clonotype. Repertoire clonality was estimated as the Gini-Simpson index, which was calculated using the R package tcR. Student's t test was used to compare Gini indices, and Pearson correlation was used to assess associations with tumor size change. What TCRdb holds here is the immuneACCESS table cut down to in-frame rearrangements. Part of the clones is not present; checked against another copy, under half of the missing clones reflect an unresolved V gene, and the others are unexplained. V, J and clone size are those of that table, while D and trimming were read from the DNA. For this sample there are over 12,000 clones; roughly 73% appear just once. The top ten clonotypes cover 2.9% of the sample.

This clone was detected once. Which antigen it targets is not known. No per-base quality is available; no much larger clone lies one base away. The source is a person aged 40 to 85 with oral cavity squamous cell carcinoma. The chain was built from TRBV5-5 and TRBJ1-4; the D gene is unclear. The input for sequencing was PBMCs, taken before nivolumab (anti-PD-1) treatment. The CDR3 protein: CASSPLDRRNEKLFF. The base sequence is TGTGCCAGCAGTCCCCTCGACCGACGGAATGAAAAACTGTTTTTT.